This T cell receptor beta chain is from a study of liver allograft versus peripheral blood T cells (TCRdb year 2020). In the study overall: T cell receptor repertoires present within transplanted livers were compared with repertoires in the peripheral blood of liver transplant recipients.

Points the paper makes about the study in general: T cell receptor repertoires inside liver allografts were reported to be different from the repertoires detected in peripheral blood.

V gives up 5 bases and J gives up 6 bases, and the segment between their germline ends measures 17 bases. Sequences MDHEN (CDR1) and SYDVKM (CDR2) are obtained from the germline V gene. CDR3 length: 14 amino acids, cysteine to phenylalanine. The read is trimmed to its CDR3 DNA, 42 bases read in frame from base 1. This clonotype is labeled medium-sized (0.01 to 0.1%). It has no known antigen specificity. One base away there is no much larger clone; base qualities are not given. The instrument was an Illumina MiSeq. In-frame beta chains were kept once TCRdb had trimmed the public reads at Q25 with fastp and called clones with MiXCR. Merged by CDR3 protein, the rows form single entries marked with the most common genes and DNA. The table for this sample lists roughly 1,200 distinct CDR3 sequences; 14% to 15% of them were counted only once. Under 20% of the sample lies in the top ten.

The rearrangement combines TRBV28 with TRBJ2-7; TRBD2 is possibly the D segment (5 matching bases). This sequence was found in a human patient who had a liver transplant. After a transplant, the donor of the graft may account for some T cells. This receptor has the CDR3 CASSPGSLRAEQYF. The DNA sequence reads TGTGCCAGCAGTCCGGGGTCTTTGAGAGCCGAGCAGTACTTC.